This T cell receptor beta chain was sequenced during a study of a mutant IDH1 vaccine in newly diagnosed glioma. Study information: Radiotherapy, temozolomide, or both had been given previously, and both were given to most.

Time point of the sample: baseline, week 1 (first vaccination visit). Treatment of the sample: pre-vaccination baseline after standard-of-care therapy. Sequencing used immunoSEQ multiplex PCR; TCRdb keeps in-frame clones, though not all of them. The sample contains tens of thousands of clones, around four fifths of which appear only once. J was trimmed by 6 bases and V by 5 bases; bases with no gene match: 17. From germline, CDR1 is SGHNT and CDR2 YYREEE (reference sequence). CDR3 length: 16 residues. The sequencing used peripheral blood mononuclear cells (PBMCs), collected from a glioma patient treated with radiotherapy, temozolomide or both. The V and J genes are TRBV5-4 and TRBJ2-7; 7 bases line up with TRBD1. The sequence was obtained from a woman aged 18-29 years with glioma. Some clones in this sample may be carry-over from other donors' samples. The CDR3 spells CASSSTGPGASTEQYF. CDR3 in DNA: TGTGCCAGCAGTTCGACAGGGCCAGGGGCCTCCACCGAGCAGTACTTC.